What follows are 26 T cell receptor beta chains derived from one specimen sequenced in a study of post-analysis software for immune sequencing data. Points from the study as a whole: The five TRBV segments detected at higher frequency in patients than in controls included TRBV5-6, TRBV5-1 and TRBV20-1.

TCR beta cDNA libraries had unique molecular identifiers. TCRdb ran MiXCR on the PCR reads and lists one entry per CDR3 protein. The table includes about 770,000 distinct CDR3 sequences, under 60% detected once. No antigen has been assigned to these receptors. The sequenced material came from blood. The receptors come from a girl aged 10-17 years with multiple sclerosis.

For this clonotype: Sequence at one end of the junction differs from germline and may be a read error. The rearrangement uses TRBV6-1 and TRBJ2-7, with D possibly TRBD1 on 6 matching bases. Germline lookup yields CDR1 MNHNS and CDR2 SASEGT. This CDR3 is 13 amino acids long. This chain's CDR3 is CASSEYRGYEQDF. For the CDR3, the DNA is TGTGCCAGCAGTGAATATAGGGGGTACGAGCAGGACTTC.

V is TRBV27 and J is TRBJ2-1, with 9 bases lining up with TRBD1. CDR3 length: 15 amino acids. J lost 5 bases, V lost 7 bases, and 9 bases had no gene match. The V gene's germline CDR1 is MNHEY and CDR2 SMNVEV (reference sequence). For the CDR3, the DNA is TGTGCCAGCATTTTTAAGGGGACAGGGAACAATGAGCAGTTCTTC. This encodes CASIFKGTGNNEQFF.

This chain connects TRBV20-1 to TRBJ1-5; D not certain. V gave up 6 bases and J gave up 1 base, with 13 bases separating them. This CDR3 spans 14 amino acids. Germline CDR1 DFQATT, CDR2 SNEGSKA (reference sequence). The CDR3 here is CSARRGMSNQPQHF. The CDR3 region has the DNA TGCAGTGCGCGCCGGGGTATGAGCAATCAGCCCCAGCATTTT.

This clonotype appeared a few times. This chain connects TRBV29-1 to TRBJ2-1; D gene uncertain. Germline assignment: CDR1 SQVTM and CDR2 ANQGSEA. The CDR3 covers 13 residues. Trimming pared 5 bases from V and 2 bases from J, leaving 10 bases between. The CDR3 DNA reads TGCAGCGTTCGAGTAGCAGCCTACAATGAGCAGTTCTTC. Its protein product is CSVRVAAYNEQFF.

The CDR3 reads CASSLRLAVRDTQYF. As DNA, the CDR3 is TGCGCCAGCAGCTTAAGACTAGCGGTAAGAGATACGCAGTATTTT. The chain carries TRBV5-1 and TRBJ2-3; the match to TRBD2 covers 9 bases. The CDR3 is 15 amino acids. Germline V gene lookup returns CDR1 SGHRS and CDR2 YFSETQ. Unmatched junction bases numbered 6, after V lost 2 bases and J lost 5 bases.

The J gene is TRBJ2-1, the V gene TRBV14, with 8 bases matching TRBD1. V trimming: 1 base; J trimming: 7 bases; junction bases outside the gene matches: 12. Germline V gene lookup returns CDR1 SGHDN and CDR2 FVKESK. CDR3 length equals 17 residues. The CDR3 here is CASSQVLHRDRRNEQFF. The CDR3 nucleotides are TGTGCCAGCAGCCAAGTACTCCACCGGGACAGGAGGAATGAGCAGTTCTTC.

This clonotype was counted between two and nine times. This sequence joins TRBV20-1 and TRBJ2-1; 7 bases fit TRBD1. This CDR3 region has 15 residues. V lost 5 bases, J lost 1 base, and 8 bases stayed unmatched. The germline V gene has CDR1 DFQATT and CDR2 SNEGSKA (reference sequence). The CDR3 DNA follows: TGCAGTGCTGCAACCGGGACAGCTTCCTACAATGAGCAGTTCTTC. Protein sequence: CSAATGTASYNEQFF.

This clonotype has a handful of counts. This sequence joins TRBV27 and TRBJ2-5; D possibly corresponds to TRBD1 (5 bases). V gave up 3 bases and J gave up 0 bases, with 17 bases separating them. The V gene's germline CDR1 is MNHEY and CDR2 SMNVEV (reference sequence). The CDR3 is 17 residues long. CDR3 residues: CASSFTPPKGYQETQYF. The CDR3 DNA reads TGTGCCAGCAGTTTTACACCCCCTAAGGGGTACCAAGAGACCCAGTACTTC.

Written as DNA, the CDR3 is TGTGCCAGCAGCTTCCGGGACAGGGGGGGAGAAGCTTTCTTT. Its protein is CASSFRDRGGEAFF. The chain combines TRBV3-1 with TRBJ1-1; 11 bases agree with TRBD1. CDR3 length: 14 residues. Germline V lookup: CDR1 LGHDT, CDR2 YNNKEL (reference sequence). Unmatched junction bases numbered 7, after V lost 5 bases and J lost 8 bases.

The chain joins TRBV6-1 to TRBJ1-1, with TRBD1 as a possible D gene (6 bases). Germline V gene data show CDR1 as MNHNS and CDR2 as SASEGT. The CDR3 is made up of 13 amino acids. The germline V and J ends were trimmed by 6 bases and 5 bases, with 13 bases remaining between them. The CDR3 DNA follows: TGTGCCAGCAGCGAAACAGGGCTAACTGAAGCTTTCTTT. This encodes CASSETGLTEAFF.

In this sample, this clonotype turned up a few times. V is TRBV28 and J is TRBJ1-4; D may be TRBD1 (5 bases). Germline CDR1 is MDHEN and CDR2 is SYDVKM. The length of the CDR3 is 13 residues. V was shortened by 6 bases and J by 7 bases, with 12 bases between the two germline ends. The DNA for the CDR3 is TGTGCCAGCAGAGGCCAGGGCCCTGAAAAACTGTTTTTT. Its protein is CASRGQGPEKLFF.

CDR3 bases: TGCAGTGCTAGGGGTGGACTAGCGGGGACCTACGAGCAGTACTTC. It codes for CSARGGLAGTYEQYF. The V call is TRBV20-1, the J call TRBJ2-7, with 12 bases aligning to TRBD2. Germline CDR1 DFQATT, CDR2 SNEGSKA (reference sequence). V lost 3 bases, J lost 2 bases, and 5 bases stayed unmatched. CDR3 length: 15 amino acids.

The chain combines TRBV29-1 with TRBJ2-7; 7 bases fit TRBD1. Germline CDR1 reads SQVTM; CDR2 reads ANQGSEA. Trimming took 8 bases from V and 2 from J; bases not matched to a gene: 15. The CDR3 consists of 15 residues. The CDR3 DNA follows: TGCAGCATTGTTCCCTGGGACAGACCAACCTACGAGCAGTACTTC. Amino acids: CSIVPWDRPTYEQYF.

This clonotype was counted only a few times. V gene TRBV6-5 combines with J gene TRBJ2-1; maybe TRBD2 (6 bases). In germline, CDR1 is MNHEY, CDR2 SVGAGI. This CDR3 is 15 amino acids long. V was shortened by 2 bases and J by 8 bases, with 16 bases between the two germline ends. CDR3 nucleotides: TGTGCCAGCAGTTACAATCCCCCCGGGGGAGATGAGCAGTTCTTC. Protein product: CASSYNPPGGDEQFF.

This clonotype was observed a handful of times. CDR3: CSVDRAGIAFF. CDR3 sequence (DNA): TGCAGCGTTGACAGGGCGGGTATAGCTTTCTTT. The chain has TRBV29-1 and TRBJ1-1; TRBD1 is a possible D gene (5 bases). V dropped 3 bases and J dropped 10 bases, with 12 bases sitting between them. The V gene's germline CDR1 is SQVTM and CDR2 ANQGSEA. This CDR3 has 11 residues.

The chain couples TRBV5-1 to TRBJ2-1; 8 bases are shared with TRBD1. With the DNA end fitting TRBJ2-7 better, the J assignment may be wrong. From germline, CDR1 is SGHRS and CDR2 YFSETQ. The CDR3 consists of 14 residues. The CDR3 DNA reads TGCGCCAGCAGCTACCGACAGGGGCGAGACGAGCAGTACTTC. It specifies CASSYRQGRDEQYF.

This clonotype has just a few counts. CDR3 DNA sequence: TGCGCCAGCAGCTTAAGGCGGGAGGCTCTTGGTACAGATACGCAGTATTTT. The encoded protein is CASSLRREALGTDTQYF. The genes are TRBV5-1 and TRBJ2-3, with 8 bases aligning to TRBD2. V lost 2 bases, J lost 3 bases, and 11 bases stayed unmatched. The germline V gene encodes CDR1 SGHRS and CDR2 YFSETQ. The CDR3 covers 17 residues.

This CDR3 is CASSVRTSGGELFF. DNA for the CDR3: TGTGCCAGCAGTGTGAGAACTAGCGGGGGGGAGCTGTTTTTT. The chain combines TRBV6-5 with TRBJ2-2; 9 bases are shared with TRBD2. The ends lost 5 bases at V and 8 bases at J; junction bases unmatched: 6. This CDR3 has 14 amino acids. Germline V gene lookup returns CDR1 MNHEY and CDR2 SVGAGI.

This CDR3 reads CASSLPGHPEEPYEQYF. In DNA form, the CDR3 reads TGTGCCAGCAGTCTCCCGGGACACCCGGAAGAGCCCTACGAGCAGTACTTC. This chain connects TRBV12-3 or TRBV12-4 to TRBJ2-7; D is perhaps TRBD1 (6 bases). The germline V and J ends were trimmed by 5 bases and 2 bases, with 22 bases remaining between them. The CDR3 is 17 amino acids.

The V call is TRBV20-1, the J call TRBJ2-7; D unresolved. The CDR3 length is 12 residues. Trimming took off 3 bases at V and 3 bases at J, with 9 bases between the two ends. CDR1 DFQATT and CDR2 SNEGSKA come from the germline V gene (reference sequence). CDR3 residues: CSASMADYEQYF. In DNA form, the CDR3 reads TGCAGTGCTAGTATGGCAGACTACGAGCAGTACTTC.

This clonotype turned up a few times. V and J are TRBV11-2 and TRBJ1-1, with D hard to call. Germline CDR1 and CDR2: SGHAT and FQNNGV. There are 16 residues in the CDR3. Trimming left V 5 bases short and J 4 bases short, with 20 bases between. The CDR3 coding sequence is TGTGCCAGCAGCACCCAAAACGCCGGTGGCGGCACTGAAGCTTTCTTT. It translates to CASSTQNAGGGTEAFF.

This clonotype was seen once. The chain is built from TRBV29-1 and TRBJ2-3; D is possibly TRBD1 or TRBD2 (5 bases each). The CDR3 runs to 16 residues. Germline CDR1 and CDR2: SQVTM and ANQGSEA. Trimming stripped 0 bases from V and 4 bases from J, with 17 bases between. The DNA for the CDR3 is TGCAGCGTTGAAGATCTGCAGGGAGATAGGTCAGATACGCAGTATTTT. Residues: CSVEDLQGDRSDTQYF.

This clonotype was picked up a small number of times. This rearrangement joins TRBV6-5 to TRBJ1-4; D is possibly TRBD1 (6 bases). The ends were cut back, 0 bases at V and 5 bases at J, with 10 bases in the middle. Germline CDR1 and CDR2: MNHEY and SVGAGI. The CDR3 extends over 15 amino acids. The CDR3 DNA reads as TGTGCCAGCAGTTACTCTGGGGGGCCGAATGAAAAACTGTTTTTT. Its protein product is CASSYSGGPNEKLFF.

The chain has TRBV7-2 and TRBJ2-7; TRBD1 matches 7 bases. Germline V gene lookup returns CDR1 SGHTA and CDR2 FQGNSA. The CDR3 runs 15 residues. V dropped 5 bases and J dropped 3; count of bases not matched to a gene: 10. The CDR3 DNA reads TGTGCCAGCAGCCCCAGCCGGGACAGCATCTACGAGCAGTACTTC. As protein: CASSPSRDSIYEQYF. Full variable domain (rest looked up from reference TRBV7-2 and TRBJ2-7): GAGVSQSPSNKVTEKGKDVELRCDPISGHTALYWYRQSLGQGLEFLIYFQGNSAPDKSGLPSDRFSAERTGGSVSTLTIQRTQQEDSAVYLCASSPSRDSIYEQYFGPGTRLTVT.

This clonotype was seen a handful of times. The V call is TRBV7-2, the J call TRBJ2-3; D unclear. The germline V gene has CDR1 SGHTA and CDR2 FQGNSA. The ends were cut back, 5 bases at V and 7 bases at J, with 16 bases in the middle. The CDR3 totals 14 residues. In nucleotides, the CDR3 is TGTGCCAGCAGCCCCCGGGCCCAGGCAAATACGCAGTATTTT. Residues: CASSPRAQANTQYF.

A few counts support this clonotype. The V and J genes are TRBV7-2 and TRBJ2-7; the D is unclear. The CDR3 extends over 14 amino acids. V lost 3 bases and J 0 bases, leaving 9 bases between the germline ends. Germline V lookup: CDR1 SGHTA, CDR2 FQGNSA. The CDR3 DNA reads as TGTGCCAGCAGCTTCGCTAGAAGCTCCTACGAGCAGTACTTC. This translates into CASSFARSSYEQYF.